The 16 T cell receptor beta chains presented below share a single source sample, sequenced in a study of T cells in Graves' hyperthyroidism and ophthalmopathy. Using RNA transcripts as the source, TCR beta CDR3 regions were amplified. Initially, a first-round RT-PCR of the TCR CDR3 employed the HTBI primer set. TCRdb re-derived calls from the multiplex PCR reads in MiXCR, one entry per CDR3 protein. The sample shows more than 550,000 distinct CDR3 sequences, roughly 17% of them seen only once. The sample comprised blood. The receptors shown here come from a man between 50 and 59 years old with Graves' hyperthyroidism.

There are many counts of this clonotype. The V call is TRBV28, the J call TRBJ2-7; 8 bases align to TRBD2. With 8 bases clipped from V and 2 bases from J, the junction kept 20 bases outside the gene matches. This CDR3 has 18 residues. Germline CDR1 reads MDHEN; CDR2 reads SYDVKM. The CDR3 is CASSRGGLGGSGAYEQYF. CDR3 DNA sequence: TGTGCCAGCTCCCGGGGGGGGTTAGGCGGGAGTGGCGCCTACGAGCAGTACTTC.

Note on this clonotype: With a much larger clone just one base away, this may be a read error. The rearrangement links TRBV28 to TRBJ1-1, with 9 bases matching TRBD1. The length of the CDR3 is 16 residues. Germline V gene lookup returns CDR1 MDHEN and CDR2 SYDVKM. The CDR3 spells CASSPRGQGTHTEASF. DNA of the CDR3: TGTGCCAGCAGTCCACGGGGACAGGGTACGCACACTGAAGCTTCCTTT.

In this sample, this clonotype turned up many times. This chain joins TRBV20-1 and TRBJ2-5; D may be TRBD2 (6 bases). CDR1 and CDR2 from the germline V gene are DFQATT and SNEGSKA (reference sequence). The CDR3 has 13 residues. Trimming removed 6 bases at V and 5 bases at J, with 16 bases between. CDR3 in DNA: TGCAGTGCCGCGACGGGAGTGGTGGAGACCCAGTACTTC. Its translation: CSAATGVVETQYF.

In its sample, this clonotype was seen many times. The chain combines TRBV28 with TRBJ1-4; D perhaps matches TRBD1 (6 bases). This CDR3 has 12 residues. Germline CDR1 MDHEN, CDR2 SYDVKM. Trimming pared 6 bases from V and 8 bases from J, leaving 10 bases between. In DNA, the CDR3 is TGTGCCAGCAGACAGGGTGGGGAAAAACTGTTTTTT. Translation: CASRQGGEKLFF.

The chain has TRBV5-1 and TRBJ2-2; either TRBD1 or TRBD2 may supply D (6 bases each). Germline CDR1 is SGHRS and CDR2 is YFSETQ. Trimming shortened V by 1 base and J by 4 bases, and 14 bases separated the two germline ends. This CDR3 is built from 16 residues. CDR3 sequence: CASSLRGGPGTGELFF. CDR3 DNA: TGCGCCAGCAGCTTGCGTGGGGGGCCGGGCACCGGGGAGCTGTTTTTT.

Concerning this clonotype: A read error may produce the germline difference seen at one junction end. The chain links TRBV5-1 to TRBJ2-1; 7 bases align to TRBD2. CDR3 size: 14 residues. Germline CDR1 SGHRS, CDR2 YFSETQ. The chain's CDR3 is CASNLGPSGDEQFF. The CDR3 DNA sequence: TGCGCCAGCAACTTGGGTCCTAGCGGAGATGAGCAGTTCTTC.

In this sample, this clonotype turned up a few times. The chain is built from TRBV13 and TRBJ2-1, with 7 positions matching TRBD2. The CDR3 covers 16 residues. The trim removed 5 bases at V and 6 bases at J, leaving 13 bases unmatched. Germline V gives CDR1 PRHDT, CDR2 FYEKMQ (reference sequence). This CDR3 is CASSTLSGQTPNEQFF. Here the CDR3 DNA reads TGTGCCAGCAGCACCCTTAGCGGGCAGACCCCCAATGAGCAGTTCTTC. Full variable domain (rest looked up from reference TRBV13 and TRBJ2-1): AAGVIQSPRHLIKEKRETATLKCYPIPRHDTVYWYQQGPGQDPQFLISFYEKMQSDKGSIPDRFSAQQFSDYHSELNMSSLELGDSALYFCASSTLSGQTPNEQFFGPGTRLTVL.

This clonotype was observed at least ten times. This chain links TRBV2 with TRBJ1-5; possibly TRBD1 for D (5 bases). The CDR3 consists of 13 residues. V lost 10 bases, J lost 3 bases, and 13 bases lay in between. CDR1 and CDR2 from the germline V gene are SNHLY and FYNNEI. The DNA of the CDR3 is TGTGCCACCCAGCCGGGGGACAATCAGCCCCAGCATTTT. Its protein product is CATQPGDNQPQHF.

This clonotype has at least ten counts. The chain combines TRBV18 with TRBJ2-3; TRBD2 aligns across 10 bases. Germline CDR1 and CDR2: KGHSH and LQKENI. V lost 5 bases, J lost 5 bases, and 7 bases stayed unmatched. This CDR3 contains 15 residues. CDR3 in amino acids: CASSASSGSGDTQYF. The CDR3 nucleotides are TGTGCCAGCTCAGCCTCTAGCGGGAGTGGAGATACGCAGTATTTT. The whole variable domain, filled in from reference TRBV18 and TRBJ2-3, reads NAGVMQNPRHLVRRRGQEARLRCSPMKGHSHVYWYRQLPEEGLKFMVYLQKENIIDESGMPKERFSAEFPKEGPSILRIQQVVRGDSAAYFCASSASSGSGDTQYFGPGTRLTVL.

This clonotype was detected ten times or more. The chain carries TRBV12-3 or TRBV12-4 and TRBJ1-1, with 8 bases identical to TRBD1. The CDR3 spans 17 residues. The junction had 17 bases not matched to a gene; V was cut back by 5 bases and J by 6 bases. The CDR3 bases are TGTGCCAGCAGTCCCCGGGCAGGGGGCTCTTTATTCTCTGAAGCTTTCTTT. The encoded protein is CASSPRAGGSLFSEAFF.

V gene TRBV5-8 combines with J gene TRBJ1-4; no reliable D call. The CDR3 sequence is 12 residues long. Per the germline V gene, CDR1 is SGHTS and CDR2 is YDEGEE. Trimming removed 7 bases at V and 7 bases at J, with 11 bases between. The CDR3 is CASAKDLEKLFF. DNA for the CDR3: TGTGCCAGCGCGAAGGACCTTGAAAAACTGTTTTTT.

V is TRBV6-5 and J is TRBJ2-5, with 7 bases lining up with TRBD1. The ends lost 2 bases at V and 1 base at J; junction bases unmatched: 4. Germline values: CDR1 MNHEY, CDR2 SVGAGI. The CDR3 is made up of 15 amino acids. CDR3 bases: TGTGCCAGCAGTTACCCGGGACAGCTCCAAGAGACCCAGTACTTC. This encodes CASSYPGQLQETQYF.

V usage is TRBV6-6 and J usage is TRBJ1-1; TRBD1 agrees at 7 bases. The CDR3 runs to 15 residues. Germline CDR1 and CDR2: MNHNY and SVGAGI (reference sequence). Trimming at V came to 0 bases and at J to 7 bases, leaving 8 bases not matched to a gene. CDR3 residues: CASSYSRGRGNEAFF. The CDR3 DNA reads TGTGCCAGCAGTTACTCGAGGGGGCGCGGCAATGAAGCTTTCTTT.

The J gene is TRBJ2-1, the V gene TRBV9; D is undetermined. Per the germline V gene, CDR1 is SGDLS and CDR2 is YYNGEE. The CDR3 length is 13 residues. The V gene lost 0 bases and the J gene lost 8 bases, with 9 bases spanning the gap. The CDR3 DNA follows: TGTGCCAGCAGCGTAGTGGGATGGCATGAGCAGTTCTTC. This sequence encodes CASSVVGWHEQFF.

This clonotype was detected a few times. This clone may be a read error of a much larger clone one base away. The J gene is TRBJ2-3, the V gene TRBV6-7, with 7 bases matching TRBD2. TRBV6-7 belongs to the ORF category, with a function that is uncertain. The CDR3 has 15 amino acids. The V segment lost 7 bases and the J segment 6 bases; nucleotides outside the gene matches: 13. The CDR3 is CASTETSRRADTQYF. CDR3 sequence (DNA): TGTGCCAGCACCGAGACTAGCAGGAGAGCGGATACGCAGTATTTT.

This clonotype was counted ten times or more. The chain employs TRBV28 and TRBJ2-7; TRBD1 matches at 7 bases. V shed 4 bases, J shed 2 bases, and the junction held 11 bases outside the gene matches. The V gene's germline CDR1 is MDHEN and CDR2 SYDVKM. The CDR3 spans 16 residues. The DNA of the CDR3 is TGTGCCAGCAGTTACATCCGGGACAGCAGACCCTACGAGCAGTACTTC. Translation gives CASSYIRDSRPYEQYF.